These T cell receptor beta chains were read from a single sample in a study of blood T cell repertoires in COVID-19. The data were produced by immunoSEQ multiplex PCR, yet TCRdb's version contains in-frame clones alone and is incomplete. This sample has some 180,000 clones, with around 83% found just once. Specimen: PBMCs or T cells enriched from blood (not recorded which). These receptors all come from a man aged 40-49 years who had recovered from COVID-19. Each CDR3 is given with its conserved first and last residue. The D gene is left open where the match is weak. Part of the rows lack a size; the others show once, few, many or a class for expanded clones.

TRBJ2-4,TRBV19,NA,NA,TGTGCCAGTAGTGAATTGAGACAGTCAAACATTCAGTACTTC,CASSELRQSNIQYF
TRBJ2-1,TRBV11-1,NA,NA,TGTGCCAGCAGCTTAGCCCGGGCAGGGTCCCATGAGCAGTTCTTC,CASSLARAGSHEQFF
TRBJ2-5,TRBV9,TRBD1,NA,TGTGCCAGCAGCGTAGCCCCCGGGACAGGGGGCCCAGAGACCCAGTACTTC,CASSVAPGTGGPETQYF
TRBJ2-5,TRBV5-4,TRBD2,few,TGTGCCAGCAGCTTGGTAGGCGGGACTAGCGGCCAAGAGACCCAGTACTTC,CASSLVGGTSGQETQYF
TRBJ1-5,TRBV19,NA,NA,TGTGCCAGTAGTATGGAGGATGCGGGCAATCAGCCCCAGCATTTT,CASSMEDAGNQPQHF
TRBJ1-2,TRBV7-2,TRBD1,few,TGTGCCAGCAGCTTGGACAGGGGGTATGGCTACACCTTC,CASSLDRGYGYTF
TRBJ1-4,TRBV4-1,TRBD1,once,TGCGCCAGCAGCCAAGGGCCGGGACAGCTTAATGAAAAACTGTTTTTT,CASSQGPGQLNEKLFF
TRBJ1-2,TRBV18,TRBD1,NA,TGTGCCAGCCAAGACAGGGATGGCTACACCTTC,CASQDRDGYTF
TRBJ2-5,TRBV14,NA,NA,TGTGCCAGCTCACCCAGGGGTATTTTCTACCAAGAGACCCAGTACTTC,CASSPRGIFYQETQYF
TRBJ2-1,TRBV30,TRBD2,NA,TGTGCCTGGAGGGAAAGACTAGCGGGGTACAATGAGCAGTTCTTC,CAWRERLAGYNEQFF
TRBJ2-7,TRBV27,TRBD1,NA,TGTGCCAGCAGGACGCTAGGGACAGGGTACGAGCAGTACTTC,CASRTLGTGYEQYF
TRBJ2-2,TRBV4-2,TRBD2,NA,TGTGCCAGCAGCCAAGAAGCGCTAGCGGGAGAGGGTGAGGAGCTGTTTTTT,CASSQEALAGEGEELFF
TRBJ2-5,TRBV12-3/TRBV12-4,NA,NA,TGTGCCAGCAGTTTTGCCAGACAAGAGACCCAGTACTTC,CASSFARQETQYF